The 31 T cell receptor beta chains below were found in one sample sequenced in a study of OX40 agonist ivuxolimab in advanced cancers. Clones were read by immunoSEQ multiplex PCR, and TCRdb kept only the in-frame ones, dropping some. Among some 84,000 clones listed, about 90% were seen once. The sequencing here drew on CD4+ or CD8+ T cells sorted from blood, taken in a trial of the OX40 agonist ivuxolimab. These receptors came from an adult with an advanced solid tumor such as melanoma, head and neck, liver or kidney cancer.

This chain connects TRBV7-6 to TRBJ2-1; 9 positions agree with TRBD1. Germline values: CDR1 SGHVS, CDR2 FNYEAQ. Losses at the gene ends were 8 bases for V and 10 bases for J; bases not matched to a gene: 18. CDR3 length equals 16 residues. DNA of the CDR3: TGTGCCAGCTTACGGACAGGGGACCTCAATCAAGCCGAGCAGTTCTTC. It is translated as CASLRTGDLNQAEQFF.

This chain uses TRBV2 with TRBJ2-3; 9 bases agree with TRBD2. Looked up from germline, CDR1 is SNHLY and CDR2 is FYNNEI. V gave up 4 bases and J gave up 0 bases; unmatched junction bases: 2. The CDR3 is 15 residues long. CDR3 DNA sequence: TGTGCCAGCAGTGGACTAGCGGAGAGCACAGATACGCAGTATTTT. It encodes CASSGLAESTDTQYF.

This clone has only a few counts. At the DNA level, this CDR3 is encoded by other sequences in the same sample as well. The CDR3 DNA reads TGTGCCATCAGGGGACAGGGCACAGATACGCAGTATTTT. Its protein is CAIRGQGTDTQYF. This chain links TRBV10-3 with TRBJ2-3; 8 nucleotides match TRBD1. Germline loops: CDR1 ENHRY, CDR2 SYGVKD. The CDR3 runs 13 residues. V lost 6 bases, J lost 1 base, and 0 bases stayed unmatched.

This sequence joins TRBV7-6 and TRBJ1-1; D gene unclear. The V end lost 1 base, the J end lost 6 bases, and 9 bases lay between the germline ends. Germline CDR1 SGHVS, CDR2 FNYEAQ. The CDR3 loop spans 13 amino acids. CDR3 bases: TGTGCCAGCAGCTTAGGAGGAGGGTCTGAAGCTTTCTTT. Encoded protein: CASSLGGGSEAFF.

The chain is built from TRBV29-1 and TRBJ2-7, with a possible D match to TRBD1 (5 bases). In germline, CDR1 is SQVTM, CDR2 ANQGSEA. V shed 5 bases and J shed 2 bases, with 13 bases lying between them. The CDR3 has 13 residues. CDR3 loop: CSVMDKIAYEQYF. CDR3 bases: TGCAGCGTTATGGACAAAATTGCCTACGAGCAGTACTTC.

The chain joins TRBV19 to TRBJ1-4, with a tentative D call TRBD1 (6 bases). The CDR3 consists of 16 residues. Germline loops: CDR1 LNHDA, CDR2 SQIVND (reference sequence). Trimming took off 4 bases at V and 5 bases at J, with 17 bases between the two ends. CDR3 nucleotides: TGTGCCAGTAGTACCCCCCGGGAGGGGGGGAATGAAAAACTGTTTTTT. This gives the protein CASSTPREGGNEKLFF.

The rearrangement uses TRBV6-1 and TRBJ2-7, with D maybe TRBD1 (5 bases). This CDR3 has 14 residues. Germline assignment: CDR1 MNHNS and CDR2 SASEGT. V lost 4 bases to trimming and J lost 3 bases, with 13 bases between them. CDR3 sequence (DNA): TGTGCCAGCAGTGCCAGACAGTCCCTCTACGAGCAGTACTTC. This translates into CASSARQSLYEQYF.

The V call is TRBV5-6, the J call TRBJ2-5; tentatively, D is TRBD1 or TRBD2 (6 bases each). The CDR3 is 15 residues long. Germline V lookup: CDR1 SGHDT, CDR2 YYEEEE. V was cut by 1 base and J by 5 bases, with 15 bases left in between. The DNA of the CDR3 is TGTGCCAGCAGCTTGAAATCCGGGGGCAGTGAGACCCAGTACTTC. The encoded protein is CASSLKSGGSETQYF.

The chain carries TRBV29-1 and TRBJ1-2; no clear D. CDR3 length: 13 amino acids. Germline CDR1 SQVTM, CDR2 ANQGSEA. Trimming cost V 6 bases and J 4 bases, with 15 bases left between them. The CDR3 is CSVETSESYGYTF. Written as DNA, the CDR3 is TGCAGCGTCGAGACCTCCGAGAGCTATGGCTACACCTTC.

This chain connects TRBV6-1 to TRBJ1-1, with TRBD1 identical over 8 bases. Germline CDR1 MNHNS, CDR2 SASEGT. This CDR3 spans 14 amino acids. The ends lost 10 bases at V and 6 bases at J; junction bases unmatched: 13. The CDR3 DNA reads TGTGCCATCATCTTGGACAGGGAGAATGCTGAAGCTTTCTTT. Translated: CAIILDRENAEAFF.

The DNA for the CDR3 is TGTGCCAGCAGTAGATCAGGGGGCTGGGGGGACGAGCAGTACTTC. This encodes CASSRSGGWGDEQYF. This chain uses TRBV6-5 with TRBJ2-7; 8 bases agree with TRBD1. Germline V gene lookup returns CDR1 MNHEY and CDR2 SVGAGI. This CDR3 comprises 15 residues. Trimming at V came to 5 bases and at J to 5 bases, leaving 11 bases not matched to a gene.

This rearrangement joins TRBV13 to TRBJ2-1; 7 bases fit TRBD1. The CDR3 has 14 amino acids. The V gene end was trimmed by 4 bases and the J gene end by 8 bases; junction bases not matched to a gene: 8. Germline V lookup: CDR1 PRHDT, CDR2 FYEKMQ (reference sequence). CDR3 region: CASSSRRGWDEQFF. The CDR3 bases are TGTGCCAGCAGCTCCCGCAGGGGGTGGGATGAGCAGTTCTTC.

The chain recombines TRBV5-6 with TRBJ1-2; TRBD1 aligns across 7 bases. Germline V lookup: CDR1 SGHDT, CDR2 YYEEEE. The CDR3 length is 14 residues. The V segment lost 2 bases and the J segment 8 bases; nucleotides outside the gene matches: 9. CDR3 in amino acids: CASSFTGTVEGYTF. The CDR3 nucleotides are TGTGCCAGCAGCTTTACCGGGACAGTCGAGGGCTACACCTTC.

The V and J genes are TRBV5-4 and TRBJ1-1; 9 positions agree with TRBD1. Trimming removed 0 bases from V and 5 bases from J; junction bases left unmatched: 5. The CDR3 contains 15 residues. Germline V gene sequence: CDR1 SGHNT, CDR2 YYREEE (reference sequence). CDR3 region: CASSLAQGARTEAFF. The CDR3 bases are TGTGCCAGCAGCTTGGCACAGGGGGCGAGGACTGAAGCTTTCTTT.

CDR3 bases: TGCGCCAGCAGCGGTCCGGGACAGGGGCCTTACGAGCAGTACTTC. Translation: CASSGPGQGPYEQYF. The rearrangement links TRBV5-1 to TRBJ2-7, with 10 bases aligning to TRBD1. Losses at the gene ends were 4 bases for V and 4 bases for J; bases not matched to a gene: 8. The length of the CDR3 is 15 residues. Germline loops: CDR1 SGHRS, CDR2 YFSETQ.

This chain joins TRBV7-8 and TRBJ1-1; 7 nucleotides line up with TRBD1. Per germline, CDR1 SGHVS and CDR2 FQNEAQ. Unmatched junction bases numbered 18, after V lost 4 bases and J lost 1 base. CDR3 length equals 19 residues. The DNA for the CDR3 is TGTGCCAGCAGCTCCCAGGACAGGCGGGAGACAACGGGGAACACTGAAGCTTTCTTT. Translation: CASSSQDRRETTGNTEAFF.

This clone was found once. The rearrangement uses TRBV10-1 and TRBJ2-1, with D unresolved. CDR3 length: 14 residues. V lost 6 bases to trimming and J lost 2 bases, with 11 bases between them. Germline V gives CDR1 WNHNN, CDR2 SYGVQD (reference sequence). CDR3 sequence reads: CASSGPAAYNEQFF. The CDR3 bases are TGCGCCAGCAGCGGACCAGCTGCCTACAATGAGCAGTTCTTC.

The chain couples TRBV27 to TRBJ1-2; D gene ambiguous. The CDR3 covers 13 residues. Germline V CDR1 and CDR2: MNHEY, SMNVEV (reference sequence). Trimming pared 3 bases from V and 2 bases from J, leaving 7 bases between. CDR3 sequence (DNA): TGTGCCAGCAGTTTCGGGGTAAACTATGGCTACACCTTC. This gives the protein CASSFGVNYGYTF.

This sequence joins TRBV4-2 and TRBJ2-1, with 8 positions matching TRBD2. Germline CDR1 LGHNA, CDR2 YNFKEQ. This CDR3 is 15 amino acids long. The J segment lost 0 bases and the V segment lost 3 bases, leaving 1 base of the junction unmatched. In nucleotides, the CDR3 is TGTGCCAGCAGCCACGGGGGGGGCTCCTACAATGAGCAGTTCTTC. Encoded protein: CASSHGGGSYNEQFF.

CDR3 loop: CSVSPIAGGQVNEQFF. The CDR3 nucleotides read TGCAGCGTTTCCCCCATAGCGGGGGGGCAGGTCAATGAGCAGTTCTTC. The J gene is TRBJ2-1, the V gene TRBV29-1, with 11 bases aligning to TRBD2. Germline V lookup: CDR1 SQVTM, CDR2 ANQGSEA. This CDR3 is built from 16 residues. The ends lost 5 bases at V and 6 bases at J; junction bases unmatched: 12.

This chain connects TRBV10-3 to TRBJ1-2, with D perhaps matching TRBD1 (6 bases). This CDR3 comprises 16 residues. Trimming pared 6 bases from V and 4 bases from J, leaving 21 bases between. Looked up from germline, CDR1 is ENHRY and CDR2 is SYGVKD. The CDR3 reads CAISPLFTGMSYGYTF. For the CDR3, the DNA is TGTGCCATCAGCCCGCTTTTCACAGGGATGAGCTATGGCTACACCTTC.

The chain combines TRBV29-1 with TRBJ2-7; either TRBD1 or TRBD2 may fit D (7 bases each). V was shortened by 6 bases and J by 5 bases, with 14 bases between the two germline ends. In germline, CDR1 is SQVTM, CDR2 ANQGSEA. This CDR3 region has 12 residues. In DNA, the CDR3 is TGCAGCGTCCAGGGGGGGAACCACGAGCAGTACTTC. Translating it yields CSVQGGNHEQYF.

This chain joins TRBV11-2 and TRBJ1-5, with D uncertain. Trimming left V 4 bases short and J 4 bases short, with 8 bases between. CDR3 size: 13 residues. Germline CDR1 and CDR2: SGHAT and FQNNGV. The DNA of the CDR3 is TGTGCCAGCAGCTCCTCGGGAAATCAGCCCCAGCATTTT. Protein sequence: CASSSSGNQPQHF.

This chain links TRBV5-8 with TRBJ2-1; TRBD2 agrees at 10 bases. In germline, CDR1 is SGHTS, CDR2 YDEGEE. The CDR3 is made up of 18 amino acids. After removal of 1 base from V and 2 bases from J, the junction contained 9 bases not matched to a gene. The CDR3 reads CASSLFPSGGAAYNEQFF. The CDR3 region has the DNA TGTGCCAGCAGCTTGTTTCCCAGCGGGGGGGCCGCCTACAATGAGCAGTTCTTC.

This chain links TRBV6-1 with TRBJ1-6; unclear D gene. There are 11 residues in the CDR3. V was trimmed by 6 bases and J by 10 bases, leaving 7 bases between them. Per the germline V gene, CDR1 is MNHNS and CDR2 is SASEGT. CDR3 DNA: TGTGCCAGCAGGCAAGGGTCACCCCTCCACTTT. This sequence encodes CASRQGSPLHF.

This clone was observed once. The chain is built from TRBV27 and TRBJ2-3, with TRBD2 identical over 8 bases. Germline assignment: CDR1 MNHEY and CDR2 SMNVEV (reference sequence). The CDR3 totals 16 residues. V dropped 7 bases and J dropped 5; count of bases not matched to a gene: 14. The CDR3 protein is CASNVAGTLIKDTQYF. The CDR3 nucleotides are TGTGCCAGCAACGTAGCGGGGACACTTATAAAAGATACGCAGTATTTT.

The chain links TRBV5-6 to TRBJ1-5, with 8 bases lining up with TRBD1. CDR3 size: 16 residues. Germline V lookup: CDR1 SGHDT, CDR2 YYEEEE. J lost 2 bases, V lost 3 bases, and 7 bases had no gene match. The CDR3 DNA sequence: TGTGCCAGCAGCTCCGCAGGGGGCGTAGGCAATCAGCCCCAGCATTTT. Protein: CASSSAGGVGNQPQHF.

The genes are TRBV4-2 and TRBJ2-1, with unresolved D. Deletions cut 1 base from V and 8 bases from J, with 6 bases between. This CDR3 is 12 amino acids long. Per the germline V gene, CDR1 is LGHNA and CDR2 is YNFKEQ. For the CDR3, the DNA is TGTGCCAGCAGCCAAGCGGCGGATGAGCAGTTCTTC. This gives the protein CASSQAADEQFF.

The V call is TRBV30, the J call TRBJ1-2, with D tentatively TRBD1 (6 bases). The CDR3 is made up of 13 amino acids. In germline, CDR1 is GTSNPN, CDR2 SVGIG (reference sequence). Between the trimmed V and J ends, which lost 3 bases and 5 bases, there was a span of 13 bases. The DNA of the CDR3 is TGTGCCTGGAGAGCAGGGGCACCTTATGGCTACACCTTC. Translating it yields CAWRAGAPYGYTF.

The V call is TRBV7-9, the J call TRBJ2-5; TRBD2 might be the D (5 bases). Deletions cut 5 bases from V and 5 bases from J, with 18 bases between. The CDR3 has 15 residues. CDR1 is SEHNR, CDR2 FQNEAQ, per germline (reference sequence). This chain's CDR3 is CASSPGPGMGETQYF. The DNA of the CDR3 is TGTGCCAGCAGCCCCGGCCCGGGGATGGGGGAGACCCAGTACTTC.

The chain couples TRBV29-1 to TRBJ2-2; TRBD2 matches 8 bases. The CDR3 runs to 16 residues. V lost 5 bases, J lost 2 bases, and 10 bases stayed unmatched. Germline CDR1 SQVTM, CDR2 ANQGSEA. The DNA of the CDR3 is TGCAGCGTTCGATTGGTCGGGGGGGAAAACACCGGGGAGCTGTTTTTT. It translates to CSVRLVGGENTGELFF.